A single sample gave rise to the 20 T cell receptor beta chains below, sequenced in a study of blood T cell repertoires in COVID-19. Here immunoSEQ multiplex PCR was the method, and the copy in TCRdb shows in-frame clones only, minus some. The repertoire includes about 370,000 clones, roughly nine tenths of them detected once, and 1% sits in the top ten. The specimen sequenced was PBMCs or T cells enriched from blood (not recorded which). All receptors come from a man younger than 35 who had recovered from COVID-19.

The rearrangement links TRBV6-2 or TRBV6-3 to TRBJ2-7; 7 bases are a match to TRBD2. After removal of 5 bases from V and 4 bases from J, the junction contained 11 bases not matched to a gene. The CDR3 sequence is 15 residues long. Germline CDR1 is MNHEY and CDR2 is SVGEGT. The CDR3 reads CASSDPSGPSYEQYF. In DNA, the CDR3 is TGTGCCAGCAGTGACCCTAGCGGACCCTCTTACGAGCAGTACTTC.

The chain recombines TRBV13 with TRBJ2-7, with TRBD2 as a possible D gene (6 bases). Looked up from germline, CDR1 is PRHDT and CDR2 is FYEKMQ (reference sequence). The CDR3 is made up of 14 amino acids. Deletions cut 4 bases from V and 7 bases from J, with 17 bases between. CDR3 DNA: TGTGCCAGCAGCTACGGACCCGATCGGGGGGAGCAGTACTTC. It yields the protein CASSYGPDRGEQYF.

For the CDR3, the DNA is TGTGCCAGCACGGGGAACACTGAAGCTTTCTTT. Encoded protein: CASTGNTEAFF. This chain links TRBV6-5 with TRBJ1-1; D gene uncertain. Germline V gene data show CDR1 as MNHEY and CDR2 as SVGAGI. The CDR3 loop spans 11 amino acids. V lost 7 bases and J lost 1, with 4 bases in between.

In this sample, this clone turned up once. The chain carries TRBV5-1 and TRBJ1-5; the D is unclear. CDR3 length equals 15 residues. V lost 0 bases, J lost 3 bases, and 10 bases lay in between. Looked up from germline, CDR1 is SGHRS and CDR2 is YFSETQ. The CDR3 coding sequence is TGCGCCAGCAGCTTGGCCGGGATGTCCAATCAGCCCCAGCATTTT. Translated: CASSLAGMSNQPQHF.

V and J are TRBV14 and TRBJ2-7; D gene uncertain. The CDR3 length is 16 residues. CDR1 and CDR2 (germline): SGHDN, FVKESK. V was cut by 1 base and J by 3 bases, with 16 bases left in between. CDR3 region: CASSQGAMRFYYEQYF. In nucleotides, the CDR3 is TGTGCCAGCAGCCAAGGAGCAATGCGGTTTTACTACGAGCAGTACTTC.

This clone turned up a few times. This rearrangement joins TRBV24-1 to TRBJ1-1; TRBD1 is a possible D gene (5 bases). The CDR3 is 18 residues long. V lost 10 bases to trimming and J lost 1 base, with 27 bases between them. The germline CDR1 and CDR2 sequences are KGHDR and SFDVKD. The CDR3 is CATGDLGSPLSRNTEAFF. The CDR3 nucleotides are TGTGCCACAGGGGACTTAGGGAGCCCTTTGAGTAGGAACACTGAAGCTTTCTTT.

The chain carries TRBV24-1 and TRBJ2-7; 9 bases are shared with TRBD1. Losses at the gene ends were 9 bases for V and 0 bases for J; bases not matched to a gene: 8. The CDR3 loop spans 15 amino acids. Germline V lookup: CDR1 KGHDR, CDR2 SFDVKD. The CDR3 DNA reads as TGTGCCACCTCGGACGGGACAGGGCTCTCCTACGAGCAGTACTTC. As protein: CATSDGTGLSYEQYF.

This chain links TRBV21-1 with TRBJ1-4; TRBD1, the table's D call, was not compared with the DNA. TRBV21-1 is marked as a pseudogene. The CDR3 length is 17 residues. The CDR3 sequence is CASSKGEDQGHYEKLFF. The CDR3 DNA reads as TGTGCCAGCAGCAAAGGGGAAGACCAGGGGCACTATGAAAAACTGTTTTTT.

This chain joins TRBV6-5 and TRBJ2-7, with D perhaps matching TRBD1 (6 bases). CDR3 length: 14 residues. Germline CDR1 MNHEY, CDR2 SVGAGI. Trimming took off 6 bases at V and 0 bases at J, with 12 bases between the two ends. The CDR3 nucleotides read TGTGCCAGCAGCCTCCAACAGGGCTCCTACGAGCAGTACTTC. This encodes CASSLQQGSYEQYF.

The rearrangement joins TRBV5-1 to TRBJ1-4; 10 nucleotides line up with TRBD1. Trimming took 6 bases from V and 4 from J; bases not matched to a gene: 18. The CDR3 spans 19 residues. From germline, CDR1 is SGHRS and CDR2 YFSETQ. The CDR3 protein is CASTTRGNYGQGDNEKLFF. CDR3 nucleotide sequence: TGCGCCAGCACCACGAGGGGAAACTATGGACAGGGGGATAATGAAAAACTGTTTTTT.

The chain employs TRBV9 and TRBJ2-1, with unresolved D. This CDR3 has 13 residues. Germline V CDR1 and CDR2: SGDLS, YYNGEE. The germline V and J ends were trimmed by 7 bases and 1 base, with 9 bases remaining between them. The CDR3 loop is CASSIGSYNEQFF. The CDR3 nucleotides are TGTGCCAGCTCCATCGGTTCCTACAATGAGCAGTTCTTC.

This chain uses TRBV28 with TRBJ2-7, with 9 bases that match TRBD2. This CDR3 spans 12 amino acids. Germline CDR1 reads MDHEN; CDR2 reads SYDVKM. The CDR3 protein is CAVSGGHYEQYF. CDR3 coding DNA: TGTGCGGTGAGCGGGGGGCACTACGAGCAGTACTTC.

A few counts support this clone. The CDR3 sequence is CASSVEEGNSPLHF. The CDR3 nucleotides read TGTGCCAGCAGCGTAGAGGAGGGAAATTCACCCCTCCACTTT. This chain joins TRBV9 and TRBJ1-6; D is uncertain. CDR1 and CDR2 from the germline V gene are SGDLS and YYNGEE. CDR3 length equals 14 residues. V was trimmed by 0 bases and J by 7 bases, leaving 8 bases between them.

V and J are TRBV4-2 and TRBJ1-1; no definite D call. With 4 bases removed from V and 8 bases from J, the gap between germline ends came to 11 bases. CDR1 and CDR2 from the germline V gene are LGHNA and YNFKEQ. CDR3 length equals 12 residues. The CDR3 nucleotides read TGTGCCAGCAGCCGGTCAGATACAGAAGCTTTCTTT. It yields the protein CASSRSDTEAFF.

This chain connects TRBV7-2 to TRBJ2-2, with D possibly being TRBD1 (6 bases). The ends were cut back, 2 bases at V and 5 bases at J, with 12 bases in the middle. The CDR3 spans 15 residues. Germline V gives CDR1 SGHTA, CDR2 FQGNSA. CDR3 sequence (DNA): TGTGCCAGCAGCTTATCCAGGACAGTAACCGGGGAGCTGTTTTTT. This codes for CASSLSRTVTGELFF.

In DNA, the CDR3 is TGTGCCAGCAGCCCGACAGGGGGCGCGAGTCGGGAGCAGTTCTTC. Translated: CASSPTGGASREQFF. The chain uses TRBV7-9 and TRBJ2-1; 10 positions agree with TRBD1. The CDR3 runs 15 residues. The trim removed 5 bases at V and 10 bases at J, leaving 11 bases unmatched. Germline assignment: CDR1 SEHNR and CDR2 FQNEAQ (reference sequence).

In regard to this clone: Additional DNA sequences in this sample encode the identical CDR3. The chain couples TRBV9 to TRBJ2-5; possible D gene TRBD2, 6 bases. CDR3 length: 14 amino acids. The germline V gene has CDR1 SGDLS and CDR2 YYNGEE. Trimming took 2 bases from V and 0 from J, leaving 8 bases between them. CDR3 nucleotide sequence: TGTGCCAGCAGCGTTGGGACTCACCAAGAGACCCAGTACTTC. Protein: CASSVGTHQETQYF.

The V and J genes are TRBV27 and TRBJ2-7, with a weak D call TRBD1 (7 bases). There are 15 residues in the CDR3. The V end was cut by 5 bases, the J end by 4 bases, with 18 bases between. Germline V gene data show CDR1 as MNHEY and CDR2 as SMNVEV (reference sequence). The CDR3 DNA reads TGTGCCAGCAGTGCTCGAGGAGGGGGCCTTTACGAGCAGTACTTC. Residues: CASSARGGGLYEQYF.

The chain carries TRBV19 and TRBJ1-5; TRBD1 agrees at 7 bases. The V gene's germline CDR1 is LNHDA and CDR2 SQIVND (reference sequence). The CDR3 runs to 13 residues. Germline trimming cut 10 bases from V and 6 bases from J; bases unmatched to any gene: 9. CDR3 in amino acids: CATRDRDGQPQHF. In nucleotides, the CDR3 is TGTGCCACCCGCGACAGGGATGGTCAGCCCCAGCATTTT.

The chain combines TRBV5-1 with TRBJ2-1; 11 positions agree with TRBD2. The ends lost 0 bases at V and 8 bases at J; junction bases unmatched: 4. The CDR3 covers 15 residues. The V gene's germline CDR1 is SGHRS and CDR2 YFSETQ. The CDR3 region is CASSLVETSGDEQFF. DNA for the CDR3: TGCGCCAGCAGCTTGGTCGAGACTAGCGGGGATGAGCAGTTCTTC.